The present entry profiles one TCR beta chain with its context. Its antigen is still unknown. Both peripheral blood and punch biopsies of lesional scalp skin were obtained from patients who had alopecia areata. Extraction and reverse transcription of RNA yielded cDNA as the sequencing template. TCRdb's copy holds only in-frame clones and misses some; the assay was immunoSEQ multiplex PCR. This sample yields 150,000 to 200,000 clones, of which less than 75% are seen a single time; 11% belongs to the top ten. The data belong to a study of CD8+ T cells in alopecia areata. Study overall: Those patients who were treated received oral tofacitinib, which was given at 5 to 10 mg twice daily for moderate-to-severe alopecia areata. Study conclusions and caveats: Resident alphabeta T-cell populations of normal skin are likewise subject to sequencing in scalp samples.

There are 14 residues in the CDR3. V shed 6 bases and J 7 bases; nucleotides not matched to a gene: 8. The germline V gene has CDR1 LNHDA and CDR2 SQIVND (reference sequence). The source material was CD8+ T cells sorted from blood, sampled at week 0. The TCR comes from a human donor with alopecia areata. V usage is TRBV19 and J usage is TRBJ1-5; 8 bases match TRBD1. CDR3 coding DNA: TGTGCCAGTAGGGTTACAGGGGGTAAGCAGCCCCAGCATTTT. Its protein is CASRVTGGKQPQHF.